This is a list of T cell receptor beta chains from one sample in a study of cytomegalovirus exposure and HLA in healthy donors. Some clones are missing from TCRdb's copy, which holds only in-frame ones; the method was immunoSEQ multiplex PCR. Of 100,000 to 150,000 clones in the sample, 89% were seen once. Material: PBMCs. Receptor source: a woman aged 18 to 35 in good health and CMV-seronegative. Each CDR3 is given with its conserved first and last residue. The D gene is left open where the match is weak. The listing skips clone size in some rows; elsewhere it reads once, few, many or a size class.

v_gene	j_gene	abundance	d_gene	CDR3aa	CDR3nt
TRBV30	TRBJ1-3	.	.	CAWSSQAGKVSGNTIYF	TGTGCCTGGAGTTCGCAGGCCGGGAAGGTATCTGGAAACACCATATATTTT
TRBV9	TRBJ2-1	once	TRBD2	CASSVGGTSGSGEQFF	TGTGCCAGCAGCGTAGGGGGGACTAGCGGGAGTGGTGAGCAGTTCTTC
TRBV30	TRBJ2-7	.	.	CAWSPAPGPYEQYF	TGTGCCTGGAGCCCCGCCCCGGGTCCCTACGAGCAGTACTTC
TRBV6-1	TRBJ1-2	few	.	CASSEQVGQYGYTF	TGTGCCAGCAGTGAACAGGTTGGTCAGTATGGCTACACCTTC
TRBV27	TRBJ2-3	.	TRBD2	CASSPQEREIRQAQSDTQYF	TGTGCCAGCAGCCCCCAGGAGCGGGAGATCCGGCAAGCTCAGTCAGATACGCAGTATTTT
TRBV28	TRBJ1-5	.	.	CASRPRGVWTSNQPQHF	TGTGCCAGCAGACCTCGGGGGGTCTGGACGAGCAATCAGCCCCAGCATTTT
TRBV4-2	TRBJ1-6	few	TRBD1	CASSPRDSNSPLHF	TGTGCCAGCAGCCCGCGGGACAGCAATTCACCCCTCCACTTT
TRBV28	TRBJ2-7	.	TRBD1	CASSLGGQGSVYEQYF	TGTGCCAGCAGTTTAGGGGGACAGGGGAGTGTCTACGAGCAGTACTTC
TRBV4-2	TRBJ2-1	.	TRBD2	CASSQEPSGGVNEQFF	TGTGCCAGCAGCCAAGAGCCTAGCGGGGGTGTAAATGAGCAGTTCTTC
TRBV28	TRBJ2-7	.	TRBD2	CASSPQTSGATYEQYF	TGTGCCAGCAGTCCACAGACTAGCGGGGCTACCTACGAGCAGTACTTC